A single sample is the source of the 28 T cell receptor beta chains below, sequenced in a study of blood T cell repertoires in COVID-19. Libraries were prepared by immunoSEQ multiplex PCR; TCRdb keeps only in-frame clonotypes and omits some of them. The table has about 300,000 clones, 70% to 90% seen once. The sample was peripheral blood. All receptors derive from a woman aged 30 to 39 who had recovered from COVID-19.

In its sample, this clone was seen once. The V gene is TRBV5-4, the J gene TRBJ1-2, with TRBD1 matching 8 bases. Trimming removed 3 bases from V and 7 bases from J; junction bases left unmatched: 8. The CDR3 length is 14 residues. CDR1 and CDR2 from the germline V gene are SGHNT and YYREEE (reference sequence). CDR3 nucleotide sequence: TGTGCCAGCAGCTATCAGGGGGCGGGTTCTGGCTACACCTTC. Its translation: CASSYQGAGSGYTF.

The CDR3 is CASSQGLGASYGYTF. In DNA form, the CDR3 reads TGTGCCAGCAGCCAAGGATTGGGGGCAAGCTATGGCTACACCTTC. V gene TRBV3-1 (or the pseudogene TRBV3-2) combines with J gene TRBJ1-2; D is perhaps TRBD1 (6 bases). Germline CDR1 LGHDT, CDR2 YNNKEL (reference sequence). The V gene lost 1 base and the J gene lost 4 bases, with 13 bases spanning the gap. This CDR3 spans 15 amino acids.

V gene TRBV2 combines with J gene TRBJ2-5, with a possible D match to TRBD2 (5 bases). Germline V gene data show CDR1 as SNHLY and CDR2 as FYNNEI. The CDR3 loop spans 12 amino acids. V lost 4 bases to trimming and J lost 5 bases, with 8 bases between them. DNA for the CDR3: TGTGCCAGCAGTGGCCAGCGGGAGACCCAGTACTTC. Amino acid sequence: CASSGQRETQYF.

The V gene is TRBV6-2 or TRBV6-3, the J gene TRBJ1-5; 7 bases match TRBD1. This CDR3 spans 15 amino acids. The germline gives CDR1 MNHEY, CDR2 SVGEGT. The J segment lost 7 bases and the V segment lost 2 bases, leaving 8 bases of the junction unmatched. The CDR3 bases are TGTGCCAGCAGTTACGGACAGGCCCCTGCGCAGCCCCAGCATTTT. Amino acids: CASSYGQAPAQPQHF.

This chain links TRBV5-6 with TRBJ1-5; D not resolved. Looked up from germline, CDR1 is SGHDT and CDR2 is YYEEEE. The V end lost 5 bases, the J end lost 9 bases, and 15 bases lay between the germline ends. This CDR3 region has 13 residues. CDR3 DNA sequence: TGTGCCAGCAGGGCCGGGAGAAGTGGGCCCCAGCATTTT. Translating gives CASRAGRSGPQHF.

V is TRBV3-1 (or the pseudogene TRBV3-2) and J is TRBJ2-7; weak D call: TRBD1 (6 bases). The CDR3 runs to 12 residues. Looked up from germline, CDR1 is LGHDT and CDR2 is YNNKEL (reference sequence). Trimming took 1 base from V and 9 from J, leaving 10 bases between them. CDR3 in amino acids: CASSQGQGRQYF. CDR3 sequence (DNA): TGTGCCAGCAGCCAAGGTCAGGGGCGGCAGTACTTC.

The V and J genes are TRBV3-1 (or the pseudogene TRBV3-2) and TRBJ2-2; no clear D gene. CDR3 length: 14 residues. Trimming pared 5 bases from V and 6 bases from J, leaving 13 bases between. Germline lookup yields CDR1 LGHDT and CDR2 YNNKEL (reference sequence). The CDR3 reads CASSLAVWSGELFF. The CDR3 bases are TGTGCCAGCAGCTTAGCCGTTTGGTCCGGGGAGCTGTTTTTT.

The CDR3 DNA reads TGTGCCTGGAGTTTAACAGGGGGCTTCGGCTCTGGGGCCAACGTCCTGACTTTC. Protein: CAWSLTGGFGSGANVLTF. The genes are TRBV30 and TRBJ2-6; 9 bases match TRBD1. The CDR3 is 18 amino acids. Germline V CDR1 and CDR2: GTSNPN, SVGIG (reference sequence). J was trimmed by 0 bases and V by 2 bases; bases with no gene match: 8.

The V call is TRBV5-1, the J call TRBJ1-1; D perhaps matches TRBD1 (6 bases). This CDR3 is built from 14 residues. In germline, CDR1 is SGHRS, CDR2 YFSETQ. V gave up 1 base and J gave up 1 base, with 8 bases separating them. This chain's CDR3 is CASSLRRGNTEAFF. CDR3 coding DNA: TGCGCCAGCAGCTTGCGCAGGGGGAACACTGAAGCTTTCTTT.

The chain uses TRBV2 and TRBJ2-6; no clear D. Per germline, CDR1 SNHLY and CDR2 FYNNEI. Trimming took 5 bases from V and 11 from J, leaving 13 bases between them. The CDR3 covers 13 residues. CDR3 sequence reads: CASSPELRDVLTF. CDR3 in DNA: TGTGCCAGCAGTCCCGAGCTCCGTGACGTCCTGACTTTC.

The chain recombines TRBV5-1 with TRBJ2-1; 13 bases align to TRBD2. Germline CDR1 and CDR2: SGHRS and YFSETQ. The CDR3 contains 15 residues. Unmatched junction bases numbered 3, after V lost 2 bases and J lost 7 bases. This CDR3 reads CASSLLAGGPNEQFF. Written as DNA, the CDR3 is TGCGCCAGCAGCTTACTAGCGGGGGGGCCAAATGAGCAGTTCTTC.

The V call is TRBV3-1 (or the pseudogene TRBV3-2), the J call TRBJ1-1; maybe TRBD1 (5 bases). The germline CDR1 and CDR2 sequences are LGHDT and YNNKEL (reference sequence). The V and J ends lost 5 bases and 5 bases respectively, with 6 bases between them. The CDR3 is 11 amino acids. In nucleotides, the CDR3 is TGTGCCAGCAGCGGGGGGACTGAAGCTTTCTTT. It specifies CASSGGTEAFF.

The rearrangement joins TRBV5-1 to TRBJ1-1; D not resolved. CDR1 and CDR2 from the germline V gene are SGHRS and YFSETQ. The CDR3 has 14 amino acids. V lost 7 bases and J 5 bases, leaving 18 bases between the germline ends. CDR3: CASDLLEGGTEAFF. CDR3 bases: TGCGCCAGCGATCTTTTGGAGGGCGGTACTGAAGCTTTCTTT.

The genes are TRBV6-4 and TRBJ2-2; D perhaps matches TRBD1 (6 bases). This CDR3 has 16 amino acids. Trimming left V 0 bases short and J 0 bases short, with 8 bases between. Germline values: CDR1 MRHNA, CDR2 SNTAGT. The CDR3 spells CASSDSWTANTGELFF. DNA for the CDR3: TGTGCCAGCAGTGACTCGTGGACAGCGAACACCGGGGAGCTGTTTTTT.

The genes are TRBV7-9 and TRBJ1-4, with TRBD1 matching 7 bases. Germline assignment: CDR1 SEHNR and CDR2 FQNEAQ (reference sequence). This CDR3 contains 19 residues. V was clipped by 1 base and J by 0 bases; unmatched bases: 11. The CDR3 here is CASSLDRGQGGPTNEKLFF. The CDR3 DNA reads as TGTGCCAGCAGCTTAGATCGGGGCCAGGGGGGCCCAACTAATGAAAAACTGTTTTTT.

The chain links TRBV7-6 to TRBJ1-1; a weak D match, TRBD1 (6 bases). The length of the CDR3 is 15 residues. Germline CDR1 and CDR2: SGHVS and FNYEAQ. The V end lost 0 bases, the J end lost 1 base, and 9 bases lay between the germline ends. The CDR3 DNA is TGTGCCAGCAGCTTAGCGGACAGACAGAACACTGAAGCTTTCTTT. As protein: CASSLADRQNTEAFF.

The rearrangement links TRBV19 to TRBJ2-7; 9 bases align to TRBD1. The CDR3 length is 14 residues. The junction had 10 bases not matched to a gene; V was cut back by 8 bases and J by 5 bases. Per the germline V gene, CDR1 is LNHDA and CDR2 is SQIVND (reference sequence). As DNA, the CDR3 is TGTGCCAGTCGAAGGGGACAGGGTTATCACGAGCAGTACTTC. Its translation is CASRRGQGYHEQYF.

The V call is TRBV6-5, the J call TRBJ2-7, with a possible D match to TRBD1 (6 bases). Per the germline V gene, CDR1 is MNHEY and CDR2 is SVGAGI. The CDR3 is made up of 15 amino acids. Trimming removed 2 bases from V and 0 bases from J, with 11 bases in between. The CDR3 DNA reads TGTGCCAGCAGTTACGGGACACATAACTCCTACGAGCAGTACTTC. This translates into CASSYGTHNSYEQYF.

The chain has TRBV28 and TRBJ1-5; no firm D call. This CDR3 has 14 amino acids. Trimming removed 5 bases at V and 1 base at J, with 9 bases between. Looked up from germline, CDR1 is MDHEN and CDR2 is SYDVKM. The CDR3 DNA sequence: TGTGCCAGCAGTAAAAGAGCAAGCAATCAGCCCCAGCATTTT. Translation: CASSKRASNQPQHF.

The rearrangement links TRBV28 to TRBJ2-6; weak D call: TRBD1 (6 bases). Trimming removed 5 bases at V and 2 bases at J, with 16 bases between. Per germline, CDR1 MDHEN and CDR2 SYDVKM. This CDR3 has 17 amino acids. CDR3 nucleotides: TGTGCCAGCAGTACCCCACAGGGATACCCTGGGGCCAACGTCCTGACTTTC. This sequence encodes CASSTPQGYPGANVLTF.

The chain uses TRBV2 and TRBJ2-7, with TRBD1 as a possible D gene (5 bases). The germline CDR1 and CDR2 sequences are SNHLY and FYNNEI. The CDR3 length is 12 residues. V was trimmed by 3 bases and J by 4 bases, leaving 7 bases between them. The CDR3 here is CASSDRVYEQYF. CDR3 nucleotide sequence: TGTGCCAGCAGTGACAGGGTTTACGAGCAGTACTTC.

This clone has just a few counts. V gene TRBV5-4 combines with J gene TRBJ1-5; TRBD1 matches 12 bases. There are 15 residues in the CDR3. Germline-derived CDR1 and CDR2 are SGHNT and YYREEE (reference sequence). V was pared by 3 bases and J by 5 bases, with 3 bases of the junction left unmatched. This CDR3 reads CASSSGQGADQPQHF. CDR3 in DNA: TGTGCCAGCAGCTCGGGACAGGGGGCAGATCAGCCCCAGCATTTT.

This chain connects TRBV5-1 to TRBJ1-1; perhaps TRBD1 as D (5 bases). From germline, CDR1 is SGHRS and CDR2 YFSETQ. The length of the CDR3 is 13 residues. V was shortened by 4 bases and J by 9 bases, with 16 bases between the two germline ends. For the CDR3, the DNA is TGCGCCAGCAGCAAATTACCGACAGCGCAAGCTTTCTTT. Protein sequence: CASSKLPTAQAFF. Looking up the rest from reference TRBV5-1 and TRBJ1-1 gives the full variable domain: KAGVTQTPRYLIKTRGQQVTLSCSPISGHRSVSWYQQTPGQGLQFLFEYFSETQRNKGNFPGRFSGRQFSNSRSEMNVSTLELGDSALYLCASSKLPTAQAFFGQGTRLTVV.

The DNA of the CDR3 is TGTGCCAGCAGCTTACAAAGGAGGAGGGGTGGCTACACCTTC. Translated, it gives CASSLQRRRGGYTF. This chain joins TRBV11-1 and TRBJ1-2; D may be TRBD1 (5 bases). This CDR3 has 14 amino acids. V was clipped by 2 bases and J by 7 bases, with 14 bases between them. CDR1 is SGHAT, CDR2 FQDESV, per germline (reference sequence).

The CDR3: CASSYLAGYTF. CDR3 DNA sequence: TGTGCCAGCAGTTATCTGGCTGGCTACACCTTC. The chain has TRBV6-2 or TRBV6-3 and TRBJ1-2; D is unresolved. V lost 3 bases and J lost 7, with 6 bases in between. Germline values: CDR1 MNHEY, CDR2 SVGEGT. The CDR3 runs to 11 residues.

J is TRBJ2-7 and V is TRBV7-8; D call uncertain. The V end lost 2 bases, the J end lost 0 bases, and 8 bases lay between the germline ends. In germline, CDR1 is SGHVS, CDR2 FQNEAQ. The CDR3 spans 14 residues. The chain's CDR3 is CASSLTAGSYEQYF. CDR3 sequence (DNA): TGTGCCAGCAGCTTAACCGCCGGCTCCTACGAGCAGTACTTC.

The chain has TRBV6-6 and TRBJ2-7; tentative D call: TRBD2 (6 bases). The CDR3 has 14 amino acids. Germline CDR1 MNHNY, CDR2 SVGAGI (reference sequence). Trimming pared 5 bases from V and 6 bases from J, leaving 17 bases between. The CDR3 sequence is CASSRRDSSSEQYF. CDR3 nucleotide sequence: TGTGCCAGCAGTCGCCGGGACTCGTCAAGCGAGCAGTACTTC.

The rearrangement joins TRBV4-2 to TRBJ2-3; D is ambiguous. Germline CDR1 is LGHNA and CDR2 is YNFKEQ. The V end was cut by 1 base, the J end by 4 bases, with 12 bases between. This CDR3 is 15 amino acids long. The CDR3 region is CASSQAPRRSDTQYF. The DNA for the CDR3 is TGTGCCAGCAGCCAAGCCCCGCGGCGATCAGATACGCAGTATTTT.